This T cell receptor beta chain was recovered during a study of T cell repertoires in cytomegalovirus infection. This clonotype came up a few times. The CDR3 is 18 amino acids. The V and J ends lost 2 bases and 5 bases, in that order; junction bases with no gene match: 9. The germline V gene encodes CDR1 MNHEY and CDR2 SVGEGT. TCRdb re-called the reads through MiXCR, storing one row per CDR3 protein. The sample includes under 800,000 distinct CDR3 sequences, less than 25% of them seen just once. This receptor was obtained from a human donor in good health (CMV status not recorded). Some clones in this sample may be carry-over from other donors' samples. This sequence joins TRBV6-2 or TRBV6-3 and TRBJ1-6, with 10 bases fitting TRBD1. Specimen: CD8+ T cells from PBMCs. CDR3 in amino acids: CASSYGTGADQNNSPLHF. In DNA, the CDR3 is TGTGCCAGCAGTTACGGGACAGGGGCCGACCAAAATAATTCACCCCTCCACTTT.